A single sample is the source of the 27 T cell receptor beta chains below, sequenced in a study of T-cell memory formation after mild COVID-19 (dated by TCRdb to the early 2020s). Libraries came from 5' RACE. For sequencing, an Illumina NovaSeq 6000 was employed. Clones were called with MiXCR by TCRdb after fastp trimmed the public reads at Q25, and only in-frame beta chains were retained. Duplicate CDR3 protein sequences are folded into a single record with the most common DNA and genes. Present in this sample are fewer than 250,000 distinct CDR3 sequences, over 9.5% of which were seen just once. Just over 3% of the sample rests with the top ten. Source material: PBMCs or a T cell subset sorted from them (not recorded which). These receptor sequences come from a man younger than 35 who had mild COVID-19 (a few samples of this study predate the infection). The sample titles of this study are shuffled in the database, so cell type and time point are left out; the donor was told from shared clones.

This clonotype was recorded at least ten times. The gene calls are TRBV10-3 and TRBJ1-6; D uncertain. V was shortened by 2 bases and J by 9 bases, with 8 bases between the two germline ends. The CDR3 totals 13 residues. Germline CDR1 is ENHRY and CDR2 is SYGVKD. The CDR3: CAISEGKGSPLHF. In nucleotides, the CDR3 is TGTGCCATCAGTGAGGGAAAGGGTTCACCCCTCCACTTT.

In its sample, this clonotype was seen a few times. The genes are TRBV7-8 and TRBJ1-1; D not certain. The CDR3 is made up of 12 amino acids. Trimming pared 0 bases from V and 12 bases from J, leaving 11 bases between. Germline CDR1 is SGHVS and CDR2 is FQNEAQ. This CDR3 reads CASSLARATPFF. Here the CDR3 DNA reads TGTGCCAGCAGCTTAGCGCGAGCTACACCTTTCTTT.

This clonotype was observed a few times. The V gene is TRBV2, the J gene TRBJ1-1; D not certain. Germline CDR1 is SNHLY and CDR2 is FYNNEI. V was pared by 8 bases and J by 0 bases, with 10 bases between. CDR3 length equals 13 residues. The CDR3 DNA reads TGTGCCAGCCAAGTTATTATGAACACTGAAGCTTTCTTT. Amino acid sequence: CASQVIMNTEAFF.

This clonotype was observed a few times. This sequence joins TRBV20-1 and TRBJ2-2, with TRBD2 as a possible D gene (6 bases). V lost 3 bases to trimming and J lost 4 bases, with 15 bases between them. Germline V gives CDR1 DFQATT, CDR2 SNEGSKA (reference sequence). The length of the CDR3 is 15 residues. The CDR3 nucleotides are TGCAGTGCTAGTTCTAGCGTAGGAGGCACCGGGGAGCTGTTTTTT. Translation: CSASSSVGGTGELFF.

This clonotype was found many times. V usage is TRBV4-1 and J usage is TRBJ1-4; 8 bases match TRBD1. The ends lost 3 bases at V and 3 bases at J; junction bases unmatched: 6. CDR1 is MGHRA and CDR2 is YSYEKL in the germline V gene. The length of the CDR3 is 16 residues. The CDR3 DNA follows: TGCGCCAGCAGCCAGATTCAGGGGGCCGCTAATGAAAAACTGTTTTTT. This translates into CASSQIQGAANEKLFF.

The chain uses TRBV6-2 or TRBV6-3 and TRBJ2-5; no clear D gene. Germline values: CDR1 MNHEY, CDR2 SVGEGT. The CDR3 length is 13 residues. V was shortened by 0 bases and J by 2 bases, with 4 bases between the two germline ends. CDR3 DNA: TGTGCCAGCAGTTACTCAGTTCAAGAGACCCAGTACTTC. This gives the protein CASSYSVQETQYF.

This clonotype was detected only a few times. This sequence joins TRBV24-1 and TRBJ2-2, with unresolved D. There are 15 residues in the CDR3. The germline V gene encodes CDR1 KGHDR and CDR2 SFDVKD. V lost 3 bases and J 3 bases, leaving 10 bases between the germline ends. CDR3 protein: CATSDASRDTGELFF. The CDR3 DNA follows: TGTGCCACCAGTGATGCCTCAAGGGACACCGGGGAGCTGTTTTTT.

This clonotype turned up a few times. The chain combines TRBV12-3 or TRBV12-4 with TRBJ1-5; D unresolved. This CDR3 spans 12 amino acids. V was clipped by 4 bases and J by 9 bases, with 10 bases between them. The CDR3 is CASSSTAGPQHF. For the CDR3, the DNA is TGTGCCAGCAGTTCTACCGCGGGGCCCCAGCATTTT.

The gene calls are TRBV5-6 and TRBJ1-1, with 8 bases aligning to TRBD1. The CDR3 covers 11 residues. CDR1 and CDR2 from the germline V gene are SGHDT and YYEEEE. The V segment lost 3 bases and the J segment 10 bases; nucleotides outside the gene matches: 2. The CDR3 region is CASSSRGRAFF. In nucleotides, the CDR3 is TGTGCCAGCAGCTCCAGGGGGCGAGCTTTCTTT. Filled out from reference TRBV5-6 and TRBJ1-1, the complete variable domain reads DAGVTQSPTHLIKTRGQQVTLRCSPKSGHDTVSWYQQALGQGPQFIFQYYEEEERQRGNFPDRFSGHQFPNYSSELNVNALLLGDSALYLCASSSRGRAFFGQGTRLTVV.

This clonotype was seen only a few times. The CDR3 DNA is TGCAGTGCTAGAGTAGCGGGGCCCATAAGCACAGATACGCAGTATTTT. Protein: CSARVAGPISTDTQYF. V and J are TRBV20-1 and TRBJ2-3, with 8 bases identical to TRBD2. Germline CDR1 is DFQATT and CDR2 is SNEGSKA (reference sequence). The CDR3 contains 16 residues. Trimming at V came to 1 base and at J to 0 bases, leaving 6 bases not matched to a gene.

V is TRBV5-1 and J is TRBJ2-2, with 7 bases aligning to TRBD1. Trimming at V came to 10 bases and at J to 0 bases, leaving 9 bases not matched to a gene. The germline gives CDR1 SGHRS, CDR2 YFSETQ. The CDR3 is 15 residues long. The CDR3 region has the DNA TGCGCCTGCCGAAAGACAGGGACGAACACCGGGGAGCTGTTTTTT. This gives the protein CACRKTGTNTGELFF.

This clonotype occurred a few times. The chain uses TRBV20-1 and TRBJ2-3; 11 nucleotides match TRBD2. This CDR3 has 15 residues. Germline V gene data show CDR1 as DFQATT and CDR2 as SNEGSKA (reference sequence). V trimming: 3 bases; J trimming: 3 bases; junction bases outside the gene matches: 5. The CDR3 region has the DNA TGCAGTGCTAGTCTAGCGGGGGGATCGACAGATACGCAGTATTTT. Its translation: CSASLAGGSTDTQYF.

The chain joins TRBV28 to TRBJ1-2; tentative D call: TRBD1 (5 bases). CDR1 MDHEN and CDR2 SYDVKM come from the germline V gene. This CDR3 has 14 residues. V was shortened by 7 bases and J by 3 bases, with 15 bases between the two germline ends. The CDR3 region is CASKARASDYGYTF. As DNA, the CDR3 is TGTGCCAGCAAGGCCAGGGCTTCGGACTATGGCTACACCTTC.

This clonotype was detected a few times. The chain employs TRBV29-1 and TRBJ2-1; D may match TRBD1 or TRBD2 (5 bases each). The V end lost 7 bases, the J end lost 12 bases, and 16 bases lay between the germline ends. Germline CDR1 and CDR2: SQVTM and ANQGSEA. The CDR3 has 11 amino acids. The CDR3 DNA is TGCAGCGGCGGTCAGGGTGGGGGGCAGTTCTTC. Translation gives CSGGQGGGQFF.

In its sample, this clonotype was seen many times. The chain has TRBV20-1 and TRBJ1-5; TRBD1 matches at 8 bases. The CDR3 is made up of 18 amino acids. Germline CDR1 DFQATT, CDR2 SNEGSKA (reference sequence). Trimming cost V 6 bases and J 2 bases; bases outside gene matches: 18. In nucleotides, the CDR3 is TGCAGTGCCCTGAGTTTGTCAGGGGGCACGAGCCGCAATCAGCCCCAGCATTTT. Translated, it gives CSALSLSGGTSRNQPQHF.

V is TRBV7-3 and J is TRBJ1-6, with D tentatively TRBD1 (5 bases). This CDR3 is 15 amino acids long. CDR1 and CDR2 (germline): SGHTA, FQGTGA. Trimming pared 0 bases from V and 4 bases from J, leaving 7 bases between. The CDR3 reads CASSLTGGYNSPLHF. The DNA for the CDR3 is TGTGCCAGCAGCTTAACTGGGGGTTATAATTCACCCCTCCACTTT.

CDR3 amino acids: CATSDFGRDTQYF. CDR3 nucleotide sequence: TGTGCCACCAGTGATTTTGGCAGGGATACGCAGTATTTT. This chain uses TRBV24-1 with TRBJ2-3; D ambiguous. Germline-derived CDR1 and CDR2 are KGHDR and SFDVKD. CDR3 length: 13 residues. Trimming removed 1 base at V and 6 bases at J, with 7 bases between.

This clonotype was counted between two and nine times. The chain is built from TRBV20-1 and TRBJ1-1; D might be TRBD1 (5 bases). Looked up from germline, CDR1 is DFQATT and CDR2 is SNEGSKA (reference sequence). The CDR3 loop spans 14 amino acids. V was clipped by 8 bases and J by 4 bases, with 20 bases between them. The DNA for the CDR3 is TGCAGTAGAGTACGTTCGGGGACTATCACTGAAGCTTTCTTT. Translation gives CSRVRSGTITEAFF.

Only a few counts were recorded for this clonotype. The V call is TRBV12-5, the J call TRBJ1-1, with D perhaps matching TRBD1 (6 bases). Germline V gene sequence: CDR1 LGHNT, CDR2 FRNRAP. Between the trimmed V and J ends, which lost 2 bases and 2 bases, there was a span of 9 bases. The CDR3 spans 14 residues. Here the CDR3 DNA reads TGTGCTAGTGGTTTGAGGACAGACAACACTGAAGCTTTCTTT. Its translation: CASGLRTDNTEAFF. Based on the CDR3 plus reference TRBV12-5 and TRBJ1-1, the full variable domain is DARVTQTPRHKVTEMGQEVTMRCQPILGHNTVFWYRQTMMQGLELLAYFRNRAPLDDSGMPKDRFSAEMPDATLATLKIQPSEPRDSAVYFCASGLRTDNTEAFFGQGTRLTVV.

V gene TRBV7-9 combines with J gene TRBJ2-6; unclear D gene. Germline V gene sequence: CDR1 SEHNR, CDR2 FQNEAQ (reference sequence). V was cut by 1 base and J by 0 bases, with 19 bases left in between. The CDR3 is made up of 20 amino acids. DNA for the CDR3: TGTGCCAGCAGCTTAGGTTCCGTGGCAGGTTACCTCTCTGGGGCCAACGTCCTGACTTTC. This translates into CASSLGSVAGYLSGANVLTF.

This chain links TRBV5-1 with TRBJ1-5; possible D gene TRBD1, 6 bases. Germline V gives CDR1 SGHRS, CDR2 YFSETQ. V lost 0 bases and J lost 4, with 8 bases in between. The CDR3 consists of 14 residues. The CDR3 spells CASSLETGNQPQHF. CDR3 sequence (DNA): TGCGCCAGCAGCTTGGAAACAGGGAATCAGCCCCAGCATTTT.

The chain couples TRBV30 to TRBJ2-5; the D is unclear. CDR1 and CDR2 (germline): GTSNPN, SVGIG (reference sequence). This CDR3 is built from 13 residues. V dropped 3 bases and J dropped 7 bases, with 15 bases sitting between them. The CDR3 region has the DNA TGTGCCTGGAGCCTCCGGGTAACGGGGACCCAGTACTTC. Translated: CAWSLRVTGTQYF.

This clonotype was observed a few times. This chain connects TRBV12-3 or TRBV12-4 to TRBJ2-3; 9 nucleotides align to TRBD2. Trimming at V came to 6 bases and at J to 2 bases, leaving 18 bases not matched to a gene. The CDR3 spans 19 residues. CDR3 bases: TGTGCCAGCAGCCCAGAAAGCGGGGGGTCTACCTACGACACAGATACGCAGTATTTT. The encoded protein is CASSPESGGSTYDTDTQYF.

This clonotype was observed at least ten times. This CDR3 is CSVVRSYEQYF. CDR3 DNA sequence: TGCAGCGTTGTACGGTCCTACGAGCAGTACTTC. V is TRBV29-1 and J is TRBJ2-7; no reliable D call. CDR1 and CDR2 (germline): SQVTM, ANQGSEA. The CDR3 spans 11 residues. Between the trimmed V and J ends, which lost 4 bases and 1 base, there was a span of 5 bases.

Here the CDR3 DNA reads TGTGCCAGCACCCGACAGGGGGCATACGAGCAGTACGTC. Translation gives CASTRQGAYEQYV. The V gene is TRBV11-2, the J gene TRBJ2-7; TRBD1 matches 10 bases. Germline V gene lookup returns CDR1 SGHAT and CDR2 FQNNGV. The CDR3 sequence is 13 residues long. After removal of 7 bases from V and 4 bases from J, the junction contained 4 bases not matched to a gene.

The table lists this clonotype with a few counts. V usage is TRBV20-1 and J usage is TRBJ1-1; tentative D call: TRBD1 (5 bases). Trimming took 6 bases from V and 5 from J, leaving 22 bases between them. This CDR3 is built from 15 residues. CDR1 is DFQATT, CDR2 SNEGSKA, per germline (reference sequence). The CDR3 DNA reads as TGCAGTGCCGCAGTCACGGGGCGAAGAAGAACTGAAGCTTTCTTT. Translation: CSAAVTGRRRTEAFF.

A few counts support this clonotype. The chain couples TRBV18 to TRBJ2-1; tentatively, D is TRBD2 (6 bases). Deletions cut 2 bases from V and 0 bases from J, with 14 bases between. The CDR3 loop spans 17 amino acids. Germline CDR1 is KGHSH and CDR2 is LQKENI. CDR3 amino acids: CASSPGDGGASYNEQFF. CDR3 nucleotide sequence: TGTGCCAGCTCACCAGGGGACGGAGGGGCCTCCTACAATGAGCAGTTCTTC.